These T cell receptor beta chains were read from a single sample in a study of PD-1 blockade in classical Hodgkin lymphoma. Profiling relied on immunoSEQ multiplex PCR, and the TCRdb table lists in-frame clones only, not all of them. The profile shows 50,000 to 75,000 clones, approximately 90% of them singletons. The specimen comprised peripheral blood mononuclear cells (PBMCs), sampled at baseline. These receptors came from a human donor with classical Hodgkin lymphoma. CDR3s include the opening cysteine and the closing phenylalanine or tryptophan. Each record gives: V gene, CDR3 protein.

TRBV6-1,CASSDPPQGALNEKLFF
TRBV7-8,CASREGGGAANEQFF
TRBV7-3,CASSLKGEVNEQFF
TRBV5-4,CASSYSGRLNTEAFF
TRBV7-6,CASSSTLAGGPDTDTQYF
TRBV7-8,CASSLPSGQLKDTQYF
TRBV10-3,CAISEGDRGLEQYF
TRBV7-2,CASSLGITEAFF
TRBV7-2,CASSLYERGGGADTQYF
TRBV4-2,CASSLSRASGEQYF
TRBV19,CASSSPSGGYTEAFF
TRBV29-1,CSVGQHNEQFF
TRBV4-1,CASSQGTVSNQPQHF
TRBV19,CASLRASSGNTIYF
TRBV6-5,CASSRGGQPQHF
TRBV6-9,CASRMTGPYEQYF
TRBV10-3,CAISEFLQGTGNTIYF
TRBV6-5,CASSSGQGLNSPLHF
TRBV6-6,CASSPDVSNQPQHF
TRBV5-4,CASSEDRGRHEKLFF
TRBV28,CASSGVLDEQYF
TRBV10-3,CAGGTGVSYEQYF
TRBV2,CASSGQGGNQPQHF
TRBV5-5,CASSPLGVADTQYF
TRBV4-2,CASSQEGRAYNEKLFF